This is a list of T cell receptor beta chains from one sample in a study of blood T cell repertoires in COVID-19. Repertoires were generated with immunoSEQ multiplex PCR, while TCRdb's copy carries only in-frame clones and drops some. The sample consists of 200,000 to 300,000 clones, 80% to 90% of them appearing once. The sample consisted of PBMCs or T cells enriched from blood (not recorded which). All receptors derive from a woman between 25 and 40 years old who had recovered from COVID-19. Each CDR3 is given with its conserved first and last residue. The order of the fields is clone size, V gene, D gene, J gene, CDR3 DNA, CDR3 protein. A D gene is named only where the DNA matches it firmly. Size is stated for part of the rows, as once, few or many counts, or as a class when the clone is expanded.

size: .; V: TRBV6-5; D: TRBD2; J: TRBJ2-1; DNA: TGTGCCAGCTCCGGGCTAGCGGGAGGGAGGTTCTTC; CDR3: CASSGLAGGRFF
size: .; V: TRBV10-3; D: .; J: TRBJ2-1; DNA: TGTGCCCTGGGGGGAGCGCCCGATGAGCAGTTCTTC; CDR3: CALGGAPDEQFF
size: .; V: TRBV28; D: .; J: TRBJ1-5; DNA: TGTGCCAGCAGGAGGGGAGGGGATAGCAATCAGCCCCAGCATTTT; CDR3: CASRRGGDSNQPQHF
size: .; V: TRBV27; D: .; J: TRBJ1-1; DNA: TGTGCCAGCAGTCTCTCCGGTATGAACACTGAAGCTTTCTTT; CDR3: CASSLSGMNTEAFF
size: .; V: TRBV27; D: .; J: TRBJ2-1; DNA: TGTGCCAGCAGTTTATCGTCACTAGCTCCAAATGAGCAGTTCTTC; CDR3: CASSLSSLAPNEQFF
size: .; V: TRBV2; D: .; J: TRBJ2-7; DNA: TGTGCCAGCAGGATTAGCGGTGGCTCCTACGAGCAGTACTTC; CDR3: CASRISGGSYEQYF
size: .; V: TRBV28; D: TRBD2; J: TRBJ2-7; DNA: TGTGCCAGCAGTTTGGGGCCTAGCGGGGGTCGCTACGAGCAGTACTTC; CDR3: CASSLGPSGGRYEQYF
size: .; V: TRBV21-1; D: .; J: TRBJ2-1; DNA: TGTGCCAGCAGCAAAGAGGCAGGCGGGACTAGCGGGAGTTTGTACGAGCAGTTCTTC; CDR3: CASSKEAGGTSGSLYEQFF
size: .; V: TRBV7-6; D: .; J: TRBJ2-3; DNA: TGTGCCAGCAGCTCAAGGGGTTTGGGCACAGATACGCAGTATTTT; CDR3: CASSSRGLGTDTQYF
size: .; V: TRBV7-9; D: .; J: TRBJ1-6; DNA: TGTGCCAGCAGCTTAGAACGGGATAATTCACCCCTCCACTTT; CDR3: CASSLERDNSPLHF
size: .; V: TRBV5-1; D: TRBD2; J: TRBJ2-1; DNA: TGCGCCAGCAGCCCAAACCCGACTAGCGGGAGCCACAATGAGCAGTTCTTC; CDR3: CASSPNPTSGSHNEQFF
size: .; V: TRBV18; D: .; J: TRBJ1-1; DNA: TGTGCCAGCTCACAGGGGGTGAACACTGAAGCTTTCTTT; CDR3: CASSQGVNTEAFF
size: .; V: TRBV9; D: .; J: TRBJ2-2; DNA: TGTGCCAGCGATAGAGGTAGTGGCACCGGGGAGCTGTTTTTT; CDR3: CASDRGSGTGELFF
size: .; V: TRBV4-1; D: .; J: TRBJ1-1; DNA: TGCGCCAGCAGCCAAGAAGTAGGGGTGAACACTGAAGCTTTCTTT; CDR3: CASSQEVGVNTEAFF
size: .; V: TRBV28; D: .; J: TRBJ1-2; DNA: TGTGCCAGCAGCTTTTCGGGTGGCTACACCTTC; CDR3: CASSFSGGYTF
size: .; V: TRBV28; D: TRBD1; J: TRBJ2-4; DNA: TGTGCCAGCAGTCCGGACAGGCGTGACATTCAGTACTTC; CDR3: CASSPDRRDIQYF
size: .; V: TRBV2; D: .; J: TRBJ1-1; DNA: TGTGCCAGCAGGATGTACATGAACACTGAAGCTTTCTTT; CDR3: CASRMYMNTEAFF
size: .; V: TRBV19; D: .; J: TRBJ1-3; DNA: TGTGCCAGTAGTATCGGCGGATCTGGAAACACCATATATTTT; CDR3: CASSIGGSGNTIYF
size: .; V: TRBV2; D: TRBD1; J: TRBJ2-7; DNA: TGTGCCAGCAGGACAGGGTTCGAGCAGTACTTC; CDR3: CASRTGFEQYF
size: .; V: TRBV30; D: TRBD1; J: TRBJ1-2; DNA: TGTGCCTGGAGACCCGACAGGGCAGGAGGCTACACCTTC; CDR3: CAWRPDRAGGYTF
size: .; V: TRBV9; D: TRBD2; J: TRBJ2-7; DNA: TGTGCCAGCAGCGTGCGACTAGCGGGATATGTGGCTTACGAGCAGTACTTC; CDR3: CASSVRLAGYVAYEQYF
size: .; V: TRBV4-2; D: .; J: TRBJ1-1; DNA: TGTGCCAGCAGCCAAGCAGGGGTTGGAGCTTTCTTT; CDR3: CASSQAGVGAFF
size: once; V: TRBV18; D: .; J: TRBJ1-5; DNA: TGTGCCAGCTCACCCCAAACCTTGTCCCAGGCTAGCAATCAGCCCCAGCATTTT; CDR3: CASSPQTLSQASNQPQHF
size: .; V: TRBV27; D: TRBD1; J: TRBJ2-2; DNA: TGTGCCAGCAGTCCCCTCGACAGGGCGAACACCGGGGAGCTGTTTTTT; CDR3: CASSPLDRANTGELFF
size: .; V: TRBV9; D: TRBD1; J: TRBJ1-2; DNA: TGTGCCAGCAGCGTAAGCAGGGGGCAATACCCTAACTATGGCTACACCTTC; CDR3: CASSVSRGQYPNYGYTF
size: .; V: TRBV5-1; D: TRBD1; J: TRBJ2-7; DNA: TGCGCCAGCAGCTTACAGGGGGCTCCGGAGCAGTACTTC; CDR3: CASSLQGAPEQYF
size: .; V: TRBV24-1; D: .; J: TRBJ1-2; DNA: TGTGCCACCAGTGATGGGACCGAGACAGGATTGAACTATGGCTACACCTTC; CDR3: CATSDGTETGLNYGYTF
size: .; V: TRBV14; D: .; J: TRBJ1-1; DNA: TGTGCCAGCAGCCAAGAGCGACAGCTTGAAGCTTTCTTT; CDR3: CASSQERQLEAFF
size: .; V: TRBV28; D: TRBD1; J: TRBJ1-1; DNA: TGTGCCAGCAGCCAAGACAGGGTTGAAGCTTTCTTT; CDR3: CASSQDRVEAFF
size: .; V: TRBV4-3; D: TRBD1; J: TRBJ1-4; DNA: TGCGCCAGCAGCCAATGGGGGACAGGGAGCCAAGCTAATGAAAAACTGTTTTTT; CDR3: CASSQWGTGSQANEKLFF
size: .; V: TRBV19; D: TRBD1; J: TRBJ1-5; DNA: TGTGCCACCTCAGGGGGACGCAATCAGCCCCAGCATTTT; CDR3: CATSGGRNQPQHF
size: .; V: TRBV4-1; D: .; J: TRBJ1-1; DNA: TGCGCCAGCAGCCAAGATCCTAGGACTGAAGCTTTCTTT; CDR3: CASSQDPRTEAFF
size: .; V: TRBV4-3; D: .; J: TRBJ2-3; DNA: TGCGCCAGCAGCCAAGATACGGGCACAGATACGCAGTATTTT; CDR3: CASSQDTGTDTQYF
size: .; V: TRBV30; D: .; J: TRBJ1-1; DNA: TGTGCCTGGAGTGGCATACTGTTGAACACTGAAGCTTTCTTT; CDR3: CAWSGILLNTEAFF
size: .; V: TRBV28; D: .; J: TRBJ2-3; DNA: TGTGCCAGCAGTTTAGACATGATCCCCGTATTAAGCACAGATACGCAGTATTTT; CDR3: CASSLDMIPVLSTDTQYF
size: .; V: TRBV6-4; D: .; J: TRBJ2-2; DNA: TGTGCCAGCAGCCCGGGACAGAACACCGGGGAGCTGTTTTTT; CDR3: CASSPGQNTGELFF
size: .; V: TRBV10-3; D: .; J: TRBJ1-2; DNA: TGTGCCATCAGTGAAAGGGCAGGGAACGGCTACACCTTC; CDR3: CAISERAGNGYTF
size: .; V: TRBV27; D: .; J: TRBJ1-5; DNA: TGTGCCAGCAGTTTCGGTATGGATCAGCCCCAGCATTTT; CDR3: CASSFGMDQPQHF
size: .; V: TRBV4-3; D: TRBD1; J: TRBJ1-1; DNA: TGCGCCAGCAGCCAAGATTTCGCAGGGGGTTCTATGAACACTGAAGCTTTCTTT; CDR3: CASSQDFAGGSMNTEAFF
size: .; V: TRBV7-8; D: .; J: TRBJ1-1; DNA: TGTGCCAGCAGCTTAGTTCGTGAGAGGGACACTGAAGCTTTCTTT; CDR3: CASSLVRERDTEAFF
size: few; V: TRBV3-1/TRBV3-2; D: .; J: TRBJ2-7; DNA: TGTGCCAGCAGCCGGATGACAGCGAGCTCCTACGAGCAGTACTTC; CDR3: CASSRMTASSYEQYF
size: .; V: TRBV4-3; D: .; J: TRBJ2-1; DNA: TGCGCCAGCAGCCAATATACTAGGACAGTGAATGAGCAGTTCTTC; CDR3: CASSQYTRTVNEQFF
size: .; V: TRBV6-5; D: .; J: TRBJ1-2; DNA: TGTGCCAGCAGTTACCGCCAGTATGGCTACACCTTC; CDR3: CASSYRQYGYTF
size: .; V: TRBV5-1; D: .; J: TRBJ1-1; DNA: TGCGCCAGCAGCGGGGCTCGAACCACTGAAGCTTTCTTT; CDR3: CASSGARTTEAFF
size: .; V: TRBV9; D: TRBD1; J: TRBJ1-2; DNA: TGTGCCAGCAGCGCCCGGGACAGGGGATATGGCTACACCTTC; CDR3: CASSARDRGYGYTF
size: .; V: TRBV5-1; D: .; J: TRBJ1-1; DNA: TGCGCCAGCAGCTTGGGATCGGGTGGGTACACTGAAGCTTTCTTT; CDR3: CASSLGSGGYTEAFF
size: .; V: TRBV24-1; D: .; J: TRBJ2-1; DNA: TGTGCCACCAGTGAGGATGCAGGTTACAATGAGCAGTTCTTC; CDR3: CATSEDAGYNEQFF
size: .; V: TRBV6-5; D: TRBD1; J: TRBJ1-1; DNA: TGTGCCAGCAGTTACCTGACAGGGACCACTGAAGCTTTCTTT; CDR3: CASSYLTGTTEAFF
size: .; V: TRBV5-1; D: TRBD1; J: TRBJ2-2; DNA: TGCGCCAGCAGCCGAGACAGGGCCCCGAGAACCGGGGAGCTGTTTTTT; CDR3: CASSRDRAPRTGELFF
size: .; V: TRBV6-5; D: .; J: TRBJ2-7; DNA: TGTGCCAGCAGTTCGGGACACGGCGAGCAGTACTTC; CDR3: CASSSGHGEQYF
size: .; V: TRBV18; D: TRBD1; J: TRBJ1-2; DNA: TGTGCCAGCTCACCCTCCGGGACAGTGATAGCTAACTATGGCTACACCTTC; CDR3: CASSPSGTVIANYGYTF
size: .; V: TRBV30; D: .; J: TRBJ2-1; DNA: TGTGCCTGGATCCGGGAAGGGGGAACCTACAATGAGCAGTTCTTC; CDR3: CAWIREGGTYNEQFF
size: .; V: TRBV28; D: .; J: TRBJ1-1; DNA: TGTGCCAGCAGTTCAGGAACATGGGGAGGGAACACTGAAGCTTTCTTT; CDR3: CASSSGTWGGNTEAFF
size: .; V: TRBV27; D: TRBD2; J: TRBJ2-7; DNA: TGTGCCAGCAGTTTACTCGCTAGCGGGAGTCGGTACGAGCAGTACTTC; CDR3: CASSLLASGSRYEQYF
size: .; V: TRBV5-6; D: .; J: TRBJ1-1; DNA: TGTGCCAGCAGGCGAAGCTCTAACGCGGCTTTCTTT; CDR3: CASRRSSNAAFF